This TCR beta chain appears in the sequencing data of a study of blood T cell repertoires in COVID-19. Across the whole study: In each case, the material was cDNA or gDNA derived from T cells, B-cell-depleted T cells, or PBMCs.

This CDR3 region has 13 residues. Deletions cut 3 bases from V and 2 bases from J, with 7 bases between. Authors' data handling: Estimation of nucleated cell counts was performed using reference gene primer amplification. Sequencing used immunoSEQ multiplex PCR; TCRdb keeps in-frame clones, though not all of them. That table supplies the V and J calls and clone size; D and trimming were determined from the DNA. The sample has more than 45,000 clones; about 89% are singletons. For this clone: Distinct nucleotide sequences in the sample also encode this CDR3.

The sample consisted of peripheral blood. The sequence was collected from a human donor in a cohort sampled during active COVID-19. V gene TRBV12-3 or TRBV12-4 combines with J gene TRBJ1-1; D gene unclear. The CDR3 is CASSLGSNTEAFF. The CDR3 nucleotides read TGTGCCAGCAGTTTGGGCAGTAACACTGAAGCTTTCTTT.